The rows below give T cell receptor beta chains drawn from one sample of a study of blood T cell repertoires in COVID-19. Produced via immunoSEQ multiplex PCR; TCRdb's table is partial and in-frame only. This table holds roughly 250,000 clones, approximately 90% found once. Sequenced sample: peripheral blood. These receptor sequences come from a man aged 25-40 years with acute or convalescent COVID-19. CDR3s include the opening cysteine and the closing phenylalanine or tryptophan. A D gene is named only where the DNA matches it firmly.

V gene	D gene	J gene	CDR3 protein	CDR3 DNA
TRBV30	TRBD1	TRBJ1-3	CAWSQDRGLNTIYF	TGTGCCTGGAGTCAGGACAGGGGGTTAAACACCATATATTTT
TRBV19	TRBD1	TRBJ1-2	CASSISDRGLYGYTF	TGTGCCAGTAGTATCTCGGACAGGGGACTCTATGGCTACACCTTC
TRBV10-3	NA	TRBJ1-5	CAISESSGQPQHF	TGTGCCATCAGTGAGTCTTCGGGTCAGCCCCAGCATTTT
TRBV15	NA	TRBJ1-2	CATSSLGARGYGYTF	TGTGCCACCAGCAGCCTGGGGGCGCGAGGCTATGGCTACACCTTC
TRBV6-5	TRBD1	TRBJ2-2	CASTRTGGDTGELFF	TGTGCCAGCACCAGGACAGGGGGCGACACCGGGGAGCTGTTTTTT
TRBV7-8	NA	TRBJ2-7	CASSYSDESYEQYF	TGTGCCAGCAGCTACAGTGACGAGTCCTACGAGCAGTACTTC
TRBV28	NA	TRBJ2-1	CASSLGPAAGRNEQFF	TGTGCCAGCAGTTTAGGACCCGCGGCGGGAAGGAATGAGCAGTTCTTC
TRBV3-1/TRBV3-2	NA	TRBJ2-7	CASSQSDNYEQYF	TGTGCCAGCAGCCAATCGGACAACTACGAGCAGTACTTC
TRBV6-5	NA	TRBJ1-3	CASSYSRRNSGNTIYF	TGTGCCAGCAGTTACTCGCGGAGAAACTCGGGAAACACCATATATTTT
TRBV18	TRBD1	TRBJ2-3	CASSPTGQGSDTQYF	TGTGCCAGCTCACCAACCGGACAGGGGTCAGATACGCAGTATTTT